This T cell receptor (beta chain) is from a study of blood T cell repertoires in COVID-19. As processed by the authors: For nucleated cells, counts were estimated from reference gene primer amplification. The method was immunoSEQ multiplex PCR; TCRdb's version includes in-frame clones alone and lacks a portion of them. Clonal size and the V and J genes are those of that table, whereas D and trimming came from the DNA. Of more than 150,000 clones in the sample, just over 85% are singletons; the top ten hold about 8.2%. This CDR3 is built from 14 residues. With 4 bases removed from V and 3 bases from J, the gap between germline ends came to 10 bases. Looked up from germline, CDR1 is LGHDT and CDR2 is YNNKEL (reference sequence).

The receptor was derived from a man aged 60 to 69 with acute or convalescent COVID-19. Material for sequencing was peripheral blood. The gene calls are TRBV3-1 (or the pseudogene TRBV3-2) and TRBJ1-5; D gene ambiguous. CDR3 sequence: CASSPEGFNQPQHF. DNA of the CDR3: TGTGCCAGCAGCCCCGAGGGCTTCAATCAGCCCCAGCATTTT.